In this sample, the clone carrying this T cell receptor beta chain turned up many times. The antigen is unknown. Trimming shortened V by 0 bases and J by 6 bases, and 13 bases separated the two germline ends. The CDR3 totals 15 residues. Germline CDR1 LNHNV, CDR2 YYDKDF (reference sequence). By 5'RACE template switching, TCR cDNA was produced, with a universal primer site and UMIs added in the process. One entry per CDR3 protein results from TCRdb running MiXCR on the 5' RACE reads. The sample carries 620,000 or so distinct CDR3 sequences, approximately 13% recorded once. This entry belongs to a study of T cells after yellow fever vaccination. Overall study: SMART-Seq v4 Ultra Low Input served to prepare low-cell-number fractions.

Study results and caveats: Though weaker, the secondary response peaked faster, on day 5 versus 15. Reappearance after the booster was observed for most primary-vaccination clones (96% CD4, just over 85% CD8).

The V call is TRBV15, the J call TRBJ2-3; D might be TRBD2 (5 bases). Sequences were derived from PBMCs, sampled on the day of the yellow fever booster vaccination. The origin of this receptor is a young man who received the YFV17D yellow fever vaccine. In nucleotides, the CDR3 is TGTGCCACCAGCAGAGATCTGGGAGCAGAGGATACGCAGTATTTT. As protein: CATSRDLGAEDTQYF.